These 30 T cell receptor beta chains share one sample of origin, sequenced in a study of Graves' ophthalmopathy and Graves' hyperthyroidism (dated by TCRdb to 2016 to 2018). The sequencer was an Illumina HiSeq 2000. For repertoire sequencing, the TCR beta CDR3 regions were amplified from RNA transcripts. HTBI primers and the Qiagen OneStep RT-PCR kit were used in a first-round RT-PCR, which was followed by a second-round multiplex PCR, size selection and purification. TCRdb reprocessing: public reads trimmed at Q25 with fastp, clones called with MiXCR, in-frame beta chains kept. Each record represents a unique CDR3 protein, reported with the most common genes and DNA among its rows. Present in this sample are under 200,000 distinct CDR3 sequences, less than 45% of which were seen just once. Of the sample, under 7% falls within the top ten clones. Sequencing used peripheral blood. These TCRs come from a woman between 40 and 55 years old with Graves' ophthalmopathy. Donor details come from another sample of the same person, matched by shared clones.

This clonotype was seen repeatedly, ten times or more. The V and J genes are TRBV9 and TRBJ2-5; TRBD1 agrees at 7 bases. The ends lost 0 bases at V and 5 bases at J; junction bases unmatched: 7. Germline CDR1 is SGDLS and CDR2 is YYNGEE. The CDR3 consists of 15 residues. CDR3 residues: CASSVDGQVYETQYF. The CDR3 bases are TGTGCCAGCAGCGTAGATGGACAGGTTTATGAGACCCAGTACTTC.

The rearrangement links TRBV12-5 to TRBJ1-2, with 7 bases identical to TRBD1. This CDR3 spans 12 amino acids. The germline CDR1 and CDR2 sequences are LGHNT and FRNRAP. Losses at the gene ends were 6 bases for V and 8 bases for J; bases not matched to a gene: 6. CDR3: CASGPDREGYTF. The CDR3 coding sequence is TGTGCTAGTGGCCCAGACAGGGAGGGCTACACCTTC.

The rearrangement joins TRBV11-2 to TRBJ1-1, with 7 bases fitting TRBD1. The CDR3 has 13 residues. Trimming took 5 bases from V and 7 from J; bases not matched to a gene: 7. In germline, CDR1 is SGHAT, CDR2 FQNNGV. CDR3 in DNA: TGTGCCAGCAGCCCAGACAGGGAAAGTGAAGCTTTCTTT. The encoded protein is CASSPDRESEAFF.

This sequence joins TRBV6-5 and TRBJ2-5, with 13 bases that match TRBD2. This CDR3 is 17 amino acids long. V was pared by 2 bases and J by 0 bases, with 3 bases of the junction left unmatched. Germline CDR1 and CDR2: MNHEY and SVGAGI. The CDR3, as DNA: TGTGCCAGCAGTTACGGGACTAGCGGGATGTACCAAGAGACCCAGTACTTC. Its protein product is CASSYGTSGMYQETQYF.

The chain carries TRBV14 and TRBJ2-6; 12 bases fit TRBD2. This CDR3 has 20 residues. Trimming took 1 base from V and 4 from J; bases not matched to a gene: 11. Germline values: CDR1 SGHDN, CDR2 FVKESK. CDR3 amino acids: CASSQVRPSGRAAGANVLTF. For the CDR3, the DNA is TGTGCCAGCAGCCAAGTCCGCCCTAGCGGGAGGGCGGCCGGGGCCAACGTCCTGACTTTC.

In this sample, this clonotype turned up many times. V is TRBV10-3 and J is TRBJ2-3, with TRBD2 identical over 7 bases. The CDR3 runs 15 residues. The V gene end was trimmed by 5 bases and the J gene end by 3 bases; junction bases not matched to a gene: 8. Germline V gene lookup returns CDR1 ENHRY and CDR2 SYGVKD. Written as DNA, the CDR3 is TGTGCCATCAGTCCCGGACTAGTCGGAACAGATACGCAGTATTTT. It translates to CAISPGLVGTDTQYF.

In its sample, this clonotype was seen a few times. J is TRBJ1-2 and V is TRBV18, with D tentatively TRBD1 (6 bases). This CDR3 has 13 amino acids. Trimming stripped 2 bases from V and 7 bases from J, with 11 bases between. The germline gives CDR1 KGHSH, CDR2 LQKENI. The CDR3 region has the DNA TGTGCCAGCTCACCAGACAGGCTCTCTGGCTACACCTTC. Its protein is CASSPDRLSGYTF.

This clonotype was counted many times. This sequence joins TRBV5-5 and TRBJ1-2, with TRBD1 matching 8 bases. J was trimmed by 6 bases and V by 0 bases; bases with no gene match: 7. CDR3 length: 15 amino acids. Germline assignment: CDR1 SGHKS and CDR2 YYEKEE (reference sequence). CDR3 in amino acids: CASSLAAGQDNGYTF. The CDR3 DNA sequence: TGTGCCAGCAGCTTGGCCGCGGGACAGGATAATGGCTACACCTTC.

The rearrangement uses TRBV30 and TRBJ1-3, with D hard to call. This CDR3 is 12 amino acids long. Germline V gives CDR1 GTSNPN, CDR2 SVGIG (reference sequence). The chain's CDR3 is CGRGSSGNTIYF. As DNA, the CDR3 is TGTGGGCGCGGCTCCTCTGGAAACACCATATATTTT.

The chain couples TRBV6-1 to TRBJ1-1; 8 positions match TRBD1. Germline assignment: CDR1 MNHNS and CDR2 SASEGT. The CDR3 loop spans 15 amino acids. The V and J ends lost 6 bases and 5 bases, in that order; junction bases with no gene match: 11. The CDR3, as DNA: TGTGCCAGCAGGCGCGCCGACAGGGGCCTAACTGAAGCTTTCTTT. Encoded protein: CASRRADRGLTEAFF.

The chain joins TRBV6-1 to TRBJ2-7, with D unresolved. Germline values: CDR1 MNHNS, CDR2 SASEGT. Trimming cost V 1 base and J 2 bases, with 9 bases left between them. CDR3 length equals 14 residues. Here the CDR3 reads CASSEVPVPYEQYF. The CDR3 bases are TGTGCCAGCAGTGAAGTCCCAGTTCCCTACGAGCAGTACTTC.

DNA for the CDR3: TGTGCCAGCAGTTCCCGACCCGGATCTGGAAACACCATATATTTT. As protein: CASSSRPGSGNTIYF. V usage is TRBV28 and J usage is TRBJ1-3; D is unclear. Germline CDR1 and CDR2: MDHEN and SYDVKM. Trimming shortened V by 4 bases and J by 1 base, and 11 bases separated the two germline ends. This CDR3 is 15 amino acids long.

The rearrangement links TRBV6-1 to TRBJ1-1, with TRBD1 matching 8 bases. CDR1 is MNHNS and CDR2 is SASEGT in the germline V gene. The CDR3 spans 15 residues. V lost 6 bases, J lost 5 bases, and 11 bases stayed unmatched. For the CDR3, the DNA is TGTGCCAGCAGACCACACAGGGGGATGGGTACTGAAGCTTTCTTT. As protein: CASRPHRGMGTEAFF.

This clonotype occurred once. The chain links TRBV10-3 to TRBJ2-2, with TRBD1 matching over 8 bases. This CDR3 has 14 amino acids. V was clipped by 3 bases and J by 6 bases; unmatched bases: 3. From germline, CDR1 is ENHRY and CDR2 SYGVKD. The DNA of the CDR3 is TGTGCCATCAGTGAACAGGGGGATGCCGGGGAGCTGTTTTTT. Translating it yields CAISEQGDAGELFF.

This clonotype came up many times. The rearrangement joins TRBV4-1 to TRBJ1-6, with D uncertain. V was shortened by 0 bases and J by 10 bases, with 19 bases between the two germline ends. The CDR3 loop spans 17 amino acids. The germline V gene encodes CDR1 MGHRA and CDR2 YSYEKL. The CDR3 reads CASSQDRGGPDGSPLHF. DNA of the CDR3: TGCGCCAGCAGCCAAGATCGTGGAGGGCCGGATGGATCACCCCTCCACTTT.

V is TRBV28 and J is TRBJ2-7; D unclear. The germline V gene encodes CDR1 MDHEN and CDR2 SYDVKM. Trimming left V 5 bases short and J 4 bases short, with 18 bases between. The CDR3 totals 15 residues. The CDR3 sequence is CASSHPNTRLYEQYF. The CDR3 coding sequence is TGTGCCAGCAGTCATCCGAACACCAGACTTTACGAGCAGTACTTC. The whole variable domain, remainder taken from reference TRBV28 and TRBJ2-7, is DVKVTQSSRYLVKRTGEKVFLECVQDMDHENMFWYRQDPGLGLRLIYFSYDVKMKEKGDIPEGYSVSREKKERFSLILESASTNQTSMYLCASSHPNTRLYEQYFGPGTRLTVT.

This clonotype appeared a single time. This chain joins TRBV12-3 or TRBV12-4 and TRBJ2-2; D call uncertain. This CDR3 comprises 12 residues. CDR3 residues: CGVELNTGELFF. The DNA for the CDR3 is TGTGGGGTTGAGTTGAACACCGGGGAGCTGTTTTTT.

This clonotype was counted many times. V is TRBV6-1 and J is TRBJ2-2; D not resolved. The length of the CDR3 is 14 residues. Germline values: CDR1 MNHNS, CDR2 SASEGT. The V and J ends lost 1 base and 6 bases respectively, with 9 bases between them. The CDR3 is CASSEDQSAGELFF. The CDR3, as DNA: TGTGCCAGCAGTGAAGATCAGTCCGCCGGGGAGCTGTTTTTT.

This clonotype occurred many times. The rearrangement links TRBV6-2 or TRBV6-3 to TRBJ1-2; TRBD1 might be the D (6 bases). Per germline, CDR1 MNHEY and CDR2 SVGEGT. The CDR3 covers 13 residues. Trimming shortened V by 8 bases and J by 8 bases, and 18 bases separated the two germline ends. The CDR3 DNA reads TGTGCCAGCTCGAATCGGGACACTTTCGGCTACACCTTC. It codes for CASSNRDTFGYTF.

This clonotype appeared many times. J is TRBJ1-3 and V is TRBV28, with D tentatively TRBD1 (5 bases). Germline V gene data show CDR1 as MDHEN and CDR2 as SYDVKM. Trimming cost V 6 bases and J 0 bases, with 12 bases left between them. The CDR3 covers 15 residues. Here the CDR3 reads CASRKHDSSGNTIYF. The CDR3, as DNA: TGTGCCAGCAGGAAACATGACAGCTCTGGAAACACCATATATTTT.

The chain links TRBV18 to TRBJ2-7, with D perhaps matching TRBD2 (6 bases). The CDR3 spans 15 residues. V gave up 6 bases and J gave up 0 bases, with 15 bases separating them. The V gene's germline CDR1 is KGHSH and CDR2 LQKENI. For the CDR3, the DNA is TGTGCCAGCTCTTCAGCGGGCATAAACTCCTACGAGCAGTACTTC. Amino acid sequence: CASSSAGINSYEQYF.

The rearrangement joins TRBV19 to TRBJ2-5; D may be TRBD1 (5 bases). This CDR3 is built from 14 residues. The V gene lost 6 bases and the J gene lost 5 bases, with 16 bases spanning the gap. CDR1 is LNHDA and CDR2 is SQIVND in the germline V gene (reference sequence). CDR3: CASRAQGGVETQYF. In DNA form, the CDR3 reads TGTGCCAGTAGAGCCCAGGGCGGCGTGGAGACCCAGTACTTC.

This chain uses TRBV11-2 with TRBJ2-2, with D possibly being TRBD1 or TRBD2 (5 bases each). The V gene lost 4 bases and the J gene lost 7 bases, with 19 bases spanning the gap. The CDR3 contains 16 residues. Germline V lookup: CDR1 SGHAT, CDR2 FQNNGV. The CDR3 DNA sequence: TGTGCCAGCAGCTCCTCCGGGACCGAGAGGGGCGGGGAGCTGTTTTTT. Protein: CASSSSGTERGGELFF.

This clonotype was observed a single time. This sequence joins TRBV20-1 and TRBJ1-1, with D hard to call. In germline, CDR1 is DFQATT, CDR2 SNEGSKA (reference sequence). Between the trimmed V and J ends, which lost 3 bases and 3 bases, there was a span of 5 bases. The CDR3 has 11 amino acids. The CDR3 sequence is CSASLDTEAFF. CDR3 coding DNA: TGCAGTGCTAGCCTGGACACTGAAGCTTTCTTT.

Many counts were recorded for this clonotype. This chain joins TRBV18 and TRBJ1-2; possibly TRBD1 for D (5 bases). Germline lookup yields CDR1 KGHSH and CDR2 LQKENI. CDR3 size: 15 residues. The V end lost 0 bases, the J end lost 7 bases, and 15 bases lay between the germline ends. CDR3 loop: CASSPPGGLTGGYTF. The CDR3 DNA reads as TGTGCCAGCTCACCACCTGGGGGACTAACGGGTGGCTACACCTTC.

This clonotype was recorded at least ten times. CDR3 region: CASSLVPRQGRVEQYF. The CDR3 nucleotides read TGTGCCAGCAGCTTAGTCCCGAGACAGGGTAGGGTCGAGCAGTACTTC. The chain couples TRBV7-8 to TRBJ2-7, with 7 bases that match TRBD1. Trimming removed 1 base from V and 6 bases from J; junction bases left unmatched: 12. Germline V gene sequence: CDR1 SGHVS, CDR2 FQNEAQ. The CDR3 is made up of 16 amino acids. The complete variable domain, with remaining parts taken from reference TRBV7-8 and TRBJ2-7, reads GAGVSQSPRYKVAKRGQDVALRCDPISGHVSLFWYQQALGQGPEFLTYFQNEAQLDKSGLPSDRFFAERPEGSVSTLKIQRTQQEDSAVYLCASSLVPRQGRVEQYFGPGTRLTVT.

The CDR3 reads CASSLLAGRQETQYF. In DNA, the CDR3 is TGTGCCAGCAGCTTACTAGCGGGGCGACAAGAGACCCAGTACTTC. The gene calls are TRBV7-2 and TRBJ2-5; TRBD2 matches 9 bases. The CDR3 contains 15 residues. V lost 2 bases, J lost 2 bases, and 3 bases stayed unmatched. The germline CDR1 and CDR2 sequences are SGHTA and FQGNSA.

This clonotype was seen at least ten times. The CDR3 loop is CASSFRGANTEAFF. The CDR3 DNA sequence: TGTGCCAGCAGCTTCAGGGGCGCCAACACTGAAGCTTTCTTT. J is TRBJ1-1 and V is TRBV5-6; TRBD1 is a possible D gene (6 bases). Germline V gives CDR1 SGHDT, CDR2 YYEEEE. Trimming removed 2 bases at V and 2 bases at J, with 10 bases between. This CDR3 contains 14 residues.

The sample holds many counts of this clonotype. The CDR3 is CASTGNGNSPLHF. The CDR3 coding sequence is TGTGCCAGCACAGGGAACGGGAATTCACCCCTCCACTTT. The chain links TRBV10-3 to TRBJ1-6; D is perhaps TRBD1 (6 bases). Between the trimmed V and J ends, which lost 10 bases and 7 bases, there was a span of 14 bases. This CDR3 is built from 13 residues. The V gene's germline CDR1 is ENHRY and CDR2 SYGVKD.

This clonotype was counted many times. This chain connects TRBV4-3 to TRBJ2-7; weak D call: TRBD1 (6 bases). This CDR3 contains 14 residues. Germline values: CDR1 LGHNA, CDR2 YSLEER. V lost 4 bases and J 12 bases, leaving 22 bases between the germline ends. The CDR3 bases are TGCGCCAGCAGCCGTAGACAGGTCGATACAAAACTGTACTTC. Amino acids: CASSRRQVDTKLYF.